The entry below describes one T cell receptor beta chain. The data were obtained in a study of blood T cell repertoires in COVID-19. Whole-study context: T cells, B-cell-depleted T cells, or PBMCs supplied cDNA or gDNA.

Looked up from germline, CDR1 is MNHNY and CDR2 is SVGAGI (reference sequence). The ends lost 6 bases at V and 6 bases at J; junction bases unmatched: 14. CDR3 size: 16 residues. Generated by immunoSEQ multiplex PCR, the TCRdb table keeps only in-frame clones and is missing some. The data hold hundreds of thousands of clones, with more than 75% observed a single time. V gene TRBV6-6 combines with J gene TRBJ2-7; 10 nucleotides match TRBD1. Sequencing was performed on PBMCs or T cells enriched from blood (not recorded which). This clonotype was obtained from a woman in her 30s who had recovered from COVID-19. The CDR3: CASRHTLGQGSFEQYF. The CDR3, as DNA: TGTGCCAGCAGACACACTTTGGGACAGGGGTCGTTCGAGCAGTACTTC.